These T cell receptor beta chains were read from a single sample in a study of T cell responses to AZD1222 COVID-19 vaccine. The method was immunoSEQ multiplex PCR; TCRdb's version includes in-frame clones alone and lacks a portion of them. The repertoire has 90,000 to 150,000 clones, 88% of them found once; the top ten carry about 5%. The sequencing here drew on peripheral blood, taken on day 0 of AZD1222 vaccination. All receptors come from an adult in good health. CDR3s include the opening cysteine and the closing phenylalanine or tryptophan. A D gene is named only where the DNA matches it firmly. Clone size appears in some rows only: once, few, many, or a class for an expanded clone.

abundance | len | d_gene | j_gene | v_gene | CDR3nt | CDR3aa
. | 13 | . | TRBJ2-3 | TRBV12-3/TRBV12-4 | TGTGCCAGCAGTTTTGACCGCACAGATACGCAGTATTTT | CASSFDRTDTQYF
. | 11 | . | TRBJ1-4 | TRBV6-5 | TGTGCCAGCAGTACCCATGAAAAACTGTTTTTT | CASSTHEKLFF
. | 14 | TRBD1 | TRBJ1-1 | TRBV6-5 | TGTGCCAGCAGTTACCGGACAGGGATGGCTGAAGCTTTCTTT | CASSYRTGMAEAFF
few | 14 | . | TRBJ1-6 | TRBV5-1 | TGCGCCAGCAGCTTCCACCAGGTTGGCTCACCCCTCCACTTT | CASSFHQVGSPLHF
few | 13 | . | TRBJ2-7 | TRBV7-9 | TGTGCCAGCAGCTTTGAACGATCCTACGAGCAGTACTTC | CASSFERSYEQYF
. | 14 | . | TRBJ2-5 | TRBV5-1 | TGCGCCAGCAGCCCTGATACGACGCGAGAGACCCAGTACTTC | CASSPDTTRETQYF
. | 16 | . | TRBJ2-2 | TRBV6-5 | TGTGCCAGCAGTTACTCGTTTTCAGGGAACACCGGGGAGCTGTTTTTT | CASSYSFSGNTGELFF
. | 14 | TRBD1 | TRBJ1-2 | TRBV13 | TGTGCCAGCAGGGACAGGGGGCCTAACTATGGCTACACCTTC | CASRDRGPNYGYTF
. | 16 | . | TRBJ2-7 | TRBV28 | TGTGCCAGCAGTTTATTATTACAGGGCAGGGGCCACGAGCAGTACTTC | CASSLLLQGRGHEQYF
. | 14 | . | TRBJ2-2 | TRBV5-4 | TGTGCCAGCAGCTTGCCCTGGCCTTCCGGGGAGCTGTTTTTT | CASSLPWPSGELFF
. | 16 | . | TRBJ2-3 | TRBV5-1 | TGCGCCAGCAGCTTGGCTAACAGGGTAGGGGGAGATACGCAGTATTTT | CASSLANRVGGDTQYF
. | 15 | . | TRBJ1-4 | TRBV28 | TGTGCCAGCAGCTCCCCCCGGGTAGGGACTGGAAAACTGTTTTTT | CASSSPRVGTGKLFF
. | 13 | . | TRBJ2-1 | TRBV6-2/TRBV6-3 | TGTGCCAGCAGTTACGCCCAATACAATGAGCAGTTCTTC | CASSYAQYNEQFF
. | 14 | . | TRBJ2-1 | TRBV4-3 | TGCGCCAGCAGCCAAGAGTACGGGCTGGATGAGCAGTTCTTC | CASSQEYGLDEQFF
. | 14 | . | TRBJ2-7 | TRBV28 | TGTGCCAGCAGTTTACCCGCAGGGGCGGGGGAGCAGTACTTC | CASSLPAGAGEQYF
. | 17 | TRBD2 | TRBJ2-3 | TRBV7-8 | TGTGCCAGCAGCCCCCTAGCGGGGGCCGCTAGCACAGATACGCAGTATTTT | CASSPLAGAASTDTQYF
. | 16 | . | TRBJ2-3 | TRBV4-1 | TGCGCCAGCAGCCAAGTTGCTAGCGCGGGCACAGATACGCAGTATTTT | CASSQVASAGTDTQYF
. | 14 | TRBD1 | TRBJ1-5 | TRBV7-9 | TGTGCCAGCAGCCAGACCGGACAGGATCAGCCCCAGCATTTT | CASSQTGQDQPQHF
once | 14 | . | TRBJ2-5 | TRBV9 | TGTGCCAGCAGCTTCGCGGGGGCCGTCGAGACCCAGTACTTC | CASSFAGAVETQYF
. | 13 | . | TRBJ1-1 | TRBV28 | TGTGCCAGCAGCCTCTCCATAGAAACTGAAGCTTTCTTT | CASSLSIETEAFF
. | 13 | . | TRBJ1-1 | TRBV6-6 | TGTGCCACCGGACGCACCCCGGGCGCTGAAGCTTTCTTT | CATGRTPGAEAFF
. | 12 | . | TRBJ2-1 | TRBV28 | TGTGCCAGCAGTTTCTATATGGGGGAGCAGTTCTTC | CASSFYMGEQFF
. | 17 | TRBD2 | TRBJ2-4 | TRBV5-5 | TGTGCCACCGCAGGGACTAGCGGGGGGTGGGCCAAAAACATTCAGTACTTC | CATAGTSGGWAKNIQYF
. | 13 | . | TRBJ1-2 | TRBV7-2 | TGTGCCAGCAGCGCTCGACAGACGGATGGCTACACCTTC | CASSARQTDGYTF